This TCR beta chain was observed in a study of blood T cell repertoires in COVID-19. The germline V and J ends were trimmed by 5 bases and 5 bases, with 12 bases remaining between them. CDR1 and CDR2 from the germline V gene are MNHEY and SVGAGI. The CDR3 sequence is 13 residues long. Here immunoSEQ multiplex PCR was the method, and the copy in TCRdb shows in-frame clones only, minus some. This table holds 100,000 to 150,000 clones, approximately 86% found once. V gene TRBV6-5 combines with J gene TRBJ1-2; tentatively, D is TRBD1 (5 bases). The specimen sequenced was PBMCs or T cells enriched from blood (not recorded which). The origin of this receptor is a woman in her forties or fifties who had recovered from COVID-19. CDR3 bases: TGTGCCAGCAGTACCGGGGGGAGGTATGGCTACACCTTC. Translation: CASSTGGRYGYTF.